These T cell receptor beta chains were read from a single sample in a study of blood T cells in healthy people across ages. TCRdb re-called the 5' RACE reads through MiXCR, storing one row per CDR3 protein. The data contain 1.5 million to 2 million distinct CDR3 sequences, about 30% of them singletons. The sample taken for sequencing was blood. Every receptor here comes from a woman aged 25 to 39 in good health. CDR3s include the opening cysteine and the closing phenylalanine or tryptophan. Each record gives: CDR3 length, clone size, V gene, D gene, J gene, CDR3 protein, CDR3 DNA. A D gene is named only where the DNA matches it firmly. The size field is filled for only some rows; it gives once, few, many or a size class.

cdr3_length: 13; clone_size: .; v_call: TRBV18; d_call: .; j_call: TRBJ2-3; cdr3_aa: CASLESLTDTQYF; cdr3_nt: TGTGCCAGCCTCGAATCCTTGACAGATACGCAGTATTTT
cdr3_length: 13; clone_size: few; v_call: TRBV2; d_call: .; j_call: TRBJ1-4; cdr3_aa: CASKGSHNEKLFF; cdr3_nt: TGTGCCAGCAAGGGCAGTCATAATGAAAAACTGTTTTTT
cdr3_length: 14; clone_size: .; v_call: TRBV19; d_call: .; j_call: TRBJ1-5; cdr3_aa: CASTDRSQNQPQHF; cdr3_nt: TGTGCCAGTACCGATCGGTCGCAGAATCAGCCCCAGCATTTT
cdr3_length: 16; clone_size: few; v_call: TRBV20-1; d_call: .; j_call: TRBJ2-3; cdr3_aa: CSARPGGEGGTDTQYF; cdr3_nt: TGCAGTGCTAGACCCGGGGGCGAGGGAGGCACAGATACGCAGTATTTT
cdr3_length: 13; clone_size: few; v_call: TRBV20-1; d_call: TRBD2; j_call: TRBJ2-3; cdr3_aa: CSAPLAGGVTQYF; cdr3_nt: TGCAGTGCTCCTTTAGCGGGAGGGGTAACGCAGTATTTT
cdr3_length: 13; clone_size: few; v_call: TRBV6-2/TRBV6-3; d_call: .; j_call: TRBJ2-7; cdr3_aa: CASKAGHGYEQYF; cdr3_nt: TGTGCCAGCAAGGCGGGACACGGATACGAGCAGTACTTC
cdr3_length: 17; clone_size: few; v_call: TRBV6-1; d_call: TRBD2; j_call: TRBJ2-1; cdr3_aa: CASSPYPSGGAVNEQFF; cdr3_nt: TGTGCCAGCAGTCCCTACCCCAGCGGGGGGGCCGTCAATGAGCAGTTCTTC
cdr3_length: 13; clone_size: .; v_call: TRBV27; d_call: .; j_call: TRBJ2-3; cdr3_aa: CASKRVGGDTQYF; cdr3_nt: TGTGCCAGCAAAAGGGTTGGGGGAGATACGCAGTATTTT
cdr3_length: 15; clone_size: .; v_call: TRBV5-1; d_call: .; j_call: TRBJ2-2; cdr3_aa: CASSSGTPNTGELFF; cdr3_nt: TGTGCCAGCAGCTCCGGGACACCGAACACCGGGGAGCTGTTTTTT
cdr3_length: 13; clone_size: few; v_call: TRBV6-2/TRBV6-3; d_call: .; j_call: TRBJ2-7; cdr3_aa: CASCPGKFNEQYF; cdr3_nt: TGTGCCAGCTGCCCGGGTAAGTTCAACGAGCAGTACTTC
cdr3_length: 16; clone_size: many; v_call: TRBV5-1; d_call: TRBD2; j_call: TRBJ2-3; cdr3_aa: CASSLAPGGATDTQYF; cdr3_nt: TGCGCCAGCAGCTTGGCCCCGGGAGGGGCCACAGATACGCAGTATTTT
cdr3_length: 13; clone_size: .; v_call: TRBV6-1; d_call: TRBD1; j_call: TRBJ2-1; cdr3_aa: CASSDQGENEQFF; cdr3_nt: TGTGCCAGCAGTGACCAGGGGGAAAATGAGCAGTTCTTC
cdr3_length: 15; clone_size: .; v_call: TRBV7-9; d_call: TRBD2; j_call: TRBJ2-7; cdr3_aa: CASSLWTSGTVEQYF; cdr3_nt: TGTGCCAGCAGCCTATGGACTAGCGGGACCGTCGAGCAGTACTTC
cdr3_length: 13; clone_size: few; v_call: TRBV2; d_call: .; j_call: TRBJ2-3; cdr3_aa: CATAPVRTDTQYF; cdr3_nt: TGTGCCACCGCCCCGGTTCGCACAGATACGCAGTATTTT
cdr3_length: 16; clone_size: .; v_call: TRBV7-9; d_call: TRBD2; j_call: TRBJ2-1; cdr3_aa: CASRPTVGRAQNEQFF; cdr3_nt: TGTGCCAGCAGGCCGACTGTCGGGAGGGCTCAGAATGAGCAGTTCTTC
cdr3_length: 18; clone_size: .; v_call: TRBV9; d_call: .; j_call: TRBJ1-1; cdr3_aa: CASSVGRGGGQANTEAFF; cdr3_nt: TGTGCCAGCAGCGTAGGCAGGGGAGGGGGTCAGGCCAACACTGAAGCTTTCTTT
cdr3_length: 16; clone_size: few; v_call: TRBV6-6; d_call: TRBD1; j_call: TRBJ2-7; cdr3_aa: CASTLGGGQGSYEQYF; cdr3_nt: TGTGCCAGCACTCTGGGGGGAGGACAGGGAAGCTACGAGCAGTACTTC
cdr3_length: 16; clone_size: few; v_call: TRBV7-3; d_call: TRBD1; j_call: TRBJ2-7; cdr3_aa: CASSLASGQGIYEQYF; cdr3_nt: TGTGCCAGCAGCTTAGCCTCGGGACAGGGGATCTACGAGCAGTACTTC
cdr3_length: 16; clone_size: .; v_call: TRBV7-9; d_call: .; j_call: TRBJ2-6; cdr3_aa: CASSPEQVSGANVLTF; cdr3_nt: TGTGCCAGCAGCCCCGAGCAGGTCTCTGGGGCCAACGTCCTGACTTTC
cdr3_length: 15; clone_size: .; v_call: TRBV9; d_call: .; j_call: TRBJ2-7; cdr3_aa: CASSLTGTKAYEQYF; cdr3_nt: TGTGCCAGCAGCTTAACCGGGACGAAGGCCTACGAGCAGTACTTC
cdr3_length: 16; clone_size: .; v_call: TRBV4-1; d_call: TRBD2; j_call: TRBJ2-7; cdr3_aa: CASSQGGLEAPYEQYF; cdr3_nt: TGCGCCAGCAGCCAAGGAGGACTAGAGGCCCCCTACGAGCAGTACTTC
cdr3_length: 14; clone_size: .; v_call: TRBV12-3/TRBV12-4; d_call: .; j_call: TRBJ2-7; cdr3_aa: CASSFSRGQDEQYF; cdr3_nt: TGTGCCAGCAGTTTCTCCCGGGGGCAGGACGAGCAGTACTTC
cdr3_length: 14; clone_size: few; v_call: TRBV20-1; d_call: .; j_call: TRBJ1-1; cdr3_aa: CSASIPPGRTEAFF; cdr3_nt: TGCAGTGCTAGTATCCCTCCAGGGAGGACTGAAGCTTTCTTT
cdr3_length: 18; clone_size: .; v_call: TRBV7-9; d_call: .; j_call: TRBJ2-1; cdr3_aa: CASSLLIRTGLKYDEQFF; cdr3_nt: TGTGCCAGCAGCCTATTAATCCGGACAGGACTAAAATACGATGAGCAGTTCTTC
cdr3_length: 14; clone_size: .; v_call: TRBV10-3; d_call: .; j_call: TRBJ1-2; cdr3_aa: CAISDGGYENGYTF; cdr3_nt: TGTGCCATCAGTGACGGGGGCTACGAGAATGGCTACACCTTC
cdr3_length: 13; clone_size: .; v_call: TRBV3-1; d_call: .; j_call: TRBJ1-5; cdr3_aa: CASSQGWAQPQHF; cdr3_nt: TGTGCCAGCAGCCAAGGGTGGGCTCAGCCCCAGCATTTT
cdr3_length: 15; clone_size: many; v_call: TRBV7-9; d_call: .; j_call: TRBJ2-1; cdr3_aa: CASSLGLRSYNEQFF; cdr3_nt: TGTGCCAGCAGCTTAGGATTGCGCTCCTACAATGAGCAGTTCTTC
cdr3_length: 14; clone_size: .; v_call: TRBV7-9; d_call: TRBD2; j_call: TRBJ2-4; cdr3_aa: CASSLSAGGRIQYF; cdr3_nt: TGTGCCAGCAGCTTATCAGCGGGGGGGCGCATTCAGTACTTC
cdr3_length: 13; clone_size: .; v_call: TRBV30; d_call: .; j_call: TRBJ1-5; cdr3_aa: CAWSRGNNQPQHF; cdr3_nt: TGTGCCTGGAGTCGAGGGAACAATCAGCCCCAGCATTTT
cdr3_length: 14; clone_size: few; v_call: TRBV7-2; d_call: TRBD1; j_call: TRBJ1-2; cdr3_aa: CASSLAGQGLGYTF; cdr3_nt: TGTGCCAGCAGCTTAGCCGGACAGGGACTTGGCTACACCTTC
cdr3_length: 12; clone_size: few; v_call: TRBV10-3; d_call: .; j_call: TRBJ1-5; cdr3_aa: CAISETDQPQHF; cdr3_nt: TGTGCCATCAGTGAGACCGACCAGCCCCAGCATTTT
cdr3_length: 15; clone_size: few; v_call: TRBV10-3; d_call: TRBD1; j_call: TRBJ1-5; cdr3_aa: CAISAGGGSNQPQHF; cdr3_nt: TGTGCCATCAGTGCAGGGGGCGGGAGCAATCAGCCCCAGCATTTT
cdr3_length: 15; clone_size: few; v_call: TRBV2; d_call: TRBD1; j_call: TRBJ2-7; cdr3_aa: CASSEAGGNTHEQYF; cdr3_nt: TGTGCCAGCAGTGAAGCAGGGGGCAATACCCATGAGCAGTACTTC
cdr3_length: 15; clone_size: few; v_call: TRBV5-1; d_call: .; j_call: TRBJ2-7; cdr3_aa: CASSLSGHSLYEQYF; cdr3_nt: TGCGCCAGCAGCTTGTCTGGACATAGCCTCTACGAGCAGTACTTC
cdr3_length: 18; clone_size: .; v_call: TRBV7-7; d_call: TRBD2; j_call: TRBJ2-3; cdr3_aa: CASSLAPRLAGDTDTQYF; cdr3_nt: TGTGCCAGCAGCCTAGCCCCGCGACTAGCGGGGGACACAGATACGCAGTATTTT
cdr3_length: 15; clone_size: .; v_call: TRBV10-3; d_call: .; j_call: TRBJ2-5; cdr3_aa: CAFSESGSSQETQYF; cdr3_nt: TGTGCCTTCAGTGAGTCGGGAAGCAGCCAAGAGACCCAGTACTTC
cdr3_length: 12; clone_size: .; v_call: TRBV20-1; d_call: .; j_call: TRBJ1-2; cdr3_aa: CSAATRNYGYTF; cdr3_nt: TGCAGTGCTGCAACAAGGAACTATGGCTACACCTTC
cdr3_length: 14; clone_size: few; v_call: TRBV10-1; d_call: .; j_call: TRBJ2-1; cdr3_aa: CASSERWGDNEQFF; cdr3_nt: TGCGCCAGCAGTGAACGATGGGGGGACAATGAGCAGTTCTTC
cdr3_length: 15; clone_size: few; v_call: TRBV5-5; d_call: .; j_call: TRBJ2-1; cdr3_aa: CASIEGGGPYNEQFF; cdr3_nt: TGTGCCAGCATCGAAGGGGGAGGCCCCTACAATGAGCAGTTCTTC
cdr3_length: 11; clone_size: .; v_call: TRBV5-6; d_call: .; j_call: TRBJ2-1; cdr3_aa: CASMHRGEQFF; cdr3_nt: TGTGCCAGCATGCACAGAGGTGAGCAGTTCTTC
cdr3_length: 15; clone_size: .; v_call: TRBV9; d_call: TRBD1; j_call: TRBJ1-6; cdr3_aa: CASSFRDRENSPLHF; cdr3_nt: TGTGCCAGCAGCTTTCGGGACAGGGAGAATTCACCCCTCCACTTT
cdr3_length: 17; clone_size: .; v_call: TRBV5-1; d_call: TRBD2; j_call: TRBJ2-1; cdr3_aa: CASSLVSLAGGRNEQFF; cdr3_nt: TGCGCCAGCAGCTTGGTCTCACTAGCGGGGGGCCGCAATGAGCAGTTCTTC
cdr3_length: 14; clone_size: .; v_call: TRBV6-5; d_call: .; j_call: TRBJ2-3; cdr3_aa: CASRPPRPSDTQYF; cdr3_nt: TGTGCCAGCAGGCCGCCTCGCCCGTCAGATACGCAGTATTTT
cdr3_length: 12; clone_size: few; v_call: TRBV20-1; d_call: .; j_call: TRBJ2-3; cdr3_aa: CSAGRGRDTQYF; cdr3_nt: TGCAGTGCCGGCAGGGGTAGGGATACGCAGTATTTT